One T cell receptor beta chain is described in this entry. Clones were sequenced by immunoSEQ multiplex PCR, and TCRdb holds only the in-frame ones, with some missing. The data show around 730,000 clones, 70% to 90% seen once. This entry comes from a study of shared T cell receptors in the human thymus. The same data also went into a second study, on human thymus T cells. In that study: The thymus tissue came from resections taken during corrective heart surgery.

The sequenced material came from thymocytes. The receptor was derived from a girl in the first two years of life with a congenital heart defect.

CDR3 region: CASSRQSHPVNQPQHF. The CDR3, as DNA: TGCGCCAGCAGCCGACAGTCCCACCCAGTCAATCAGCCCCAGCATTTT. The chain joins TRBV4-1 to TRBJ1-5; possibly TRBD1 for D (5 bases). Trimming removed 4 bases from V and 3 bases from J, with 16 bases in between. The CDR3 sequence is 16 residues long. CDR1 is MGHRA and CDR2 is YSYEKL in the germline V gene.